This record concerns one T cell receptor (beta chain) sequence. Its specificity is not known. The data are from a study of T-cell memory formation after mild COVID-19. The study's findings and limits: Some clones that responded were present in memory (sampled pre-infection), which suggests cross-reactive memory joined. Clonal second-wave expansions that peaked on day 37 had unconfirmed SARS-CoV-2 specificity.

5'RACE primed at constant segments yielded TCR alpha and TCR beta cDNA libraries bearing sample barcodes and UMIs. In TCRdb, the 5' RACE reads were re-called with MiXCR into one record per CDR3 protein. The sample lists around 250,000 distinct CDR3 sequences, approximately 9% occurring once. V dropped 3 bases and J dropped 7 bases, with 18 bases sitting between them. Germline V gene data show CDR1 as SNHLY and CDR2 as FYNNEI. The length of the CDR3 is 15 residues. Specimen: PBMCs or a T cell subset sorted from them (not recorded which). The chain links TRBV2 to TRBJ1-2; D remains unclear. This receptor was taken from a man younger than 35 who had mild COVID-19 (a few samples of this study predate the infection). Cell type and time point are not known. CDR3 amino acids: CASSDSFDVFLGYTF. The DNA of the CDR3 is TGTGCCAGCAGTGATAGTTTCGACGTCTTTCTTGGCTACACCTTC.